This entry lists 10 T cell receptor beta chains sequenced from one sample in a study of T and B cells in COVID-19 patients. BIOMED2 TRB-A/B primer pools were used in multiplex TRB PCR. One entry per CDR3 protein, called by TCRdb with MiXCR from the multiplex PCR reads. Among roughly 7,000 distinct CDR3 sequences listed, 31% were seen once. Each TRB amplification used roughly 220-550 ng of genomic DNA from blood. The sequencing sample was made of blood. Receptors were obtained from a human donor with active COVID-19.

This chain uses TRBV18 with TRBJ2-3; 13 bases fit TRBD2. This CDR3 has 17 residues. The trim removed 4 bases at V and 4 bases at J, leaving 8 bases unmatched. Germline values: CDR1 KGHSH, CDR2 LQKENI. The CDR3 spells CASSRLLAGGRSDTQYF. The CDR3 DNA reads as TGTGCCAGCTCACGATTACTAGCGGGGGGGCGATCAGATACGCAGTATTTT.

This clonotype came up a few times. The chain has TRBV7-2 and TRBJ2-1; TRBD1 agrees at 8 bases. Germline assignment: CDR1 SGHTA and CDR2 FQGNSA. The CDR3 extends over 18 amino acids. The V segment lost 5 bases and the J segment 0 bases; nucleotides outside the gene matches: 12. The CDR3 DNA reads as TGTGCCAGCAGCCAGAATCCTCCGGGACAGGCCTCCTACAATGAGCAGTTCTTC. Its protein product is CASSQNPPGQASYNEQFF.

The J gene is TRBJ1-2, the V gene TRBV7-2, with D uncertain. The CDR3 spans 16 residues. Germline loops: CDR1 SGHTA, CDR2 FQGNSA. V lost 1 base and J lost 8, with 20 bases in between. CDR3 DNA: TGTGCCAGCAGCTTAGGACGGGTAGTGGAGGGCAGCGGCTACACCTTC. Translated, it gives CASSLGRVVEGSGYTF.

Relative to its sample, this clonotype is medium-sized. The J gene is TRBJ1-2, the V gene TRBV29-1; D is uncertain. In germline, CDR1 is SQVTM, CDR2 ANQGSEA. Trimming stripped 4 bases from V and 0 bases from J, with 9 bases between. The CDR3 sequence is 13 residues long. CDR3 coding DNA: TGCAGCGTTGTCTGGGGAGCTAACTATGGCTACACCTTC. It codes for CSVVWGANYGYTF.

Comment on this clonotype: The junction shows a germline mismatch at one end, possibly a read error. V is TRBV5-1 and J is TRBJ1-4, with D perhaps TRBD1 (5 bases). This CDR3 contains 17 residues. Germline V gives CDR1 SGHRS, CDR2 YFSETQ. CDR3 nucleotides: TGTGCCAGCAGCTTGGGCGGGGGTTCGGCAACTAATGAAAAACTGTTTTTT. It specifies CASSLGGGSATNEKLFF.

This clonotype was seen a handful of times. This rearrangement joins TRBV10-3 to TRBJ2-3; a possible D gene is TRBD2 (6 bases). Germline CDR1 ENHRY, CDR2 SYGVKD. The CDR3 contains 14 residues. Between the trimmed V and J ends, which lost 5 bases and 0 bases, there was a span of 9 bases. Here the CDR3 reads CAISSGTSTDTQYF. CDR3 nucleotide sequence: TGTGCCATCAGTTCCGGGACTAGCACAGATACGCAGTATTTT.

The chain links TRBV19 to TRBJ1-6; D is possibly TRBD1 (5 bases). This CDR3 contains 13 residues. Germline assignment: CDR1 LNHDA and CDR2 SQIVND (reference sequence). Between the trimmed V and J ends, which lost 4 bases and 10 bases, there was a span of 11 bases. Here the CDR3 DNA reads TGTGCCAGTAGTAGGGACGGCCGCTCACCCCTCCACTTT. Translating it yields CASSRDGRSPLHF.

Sample share makes this clonotype medium-sized. CDR3 sequence: CASSVGRIYGYTF. In nucleotides, the CDR3 is TGTGCCAGTAGTGTGGGACGGATCTATGGCTACACCTTC. V is TRBV19 and J is TRBJ1-2; weak D call: TRBD1 (5 bases). Germline V lookup: CDR1 LNHDA, CDR2 SQIVND (reference sequence). Trimming stripped 5 bases from V and 4 bases from J, with 11 bases between. The CDR3 loop spans 13 amino acids.

The chain combines TRBV27 with TRBJ1-2; tentatively, D is TRBD1 (5 bases). Trimming removed 2 bases from V and 4 bases from J, with 14 bases in between. Germline loops: CDR1 MNHEY, CDR2 SMNVEV (reference sequence). This CDR3 region has 15 residues. The CDR3 region has the DNA TGTGCCAGCAGTTTAAGCTTTGGGGCTGGCTATGGCTACACCTTC. Amino acid sequence: CASSLSFGAGYGYTF.

This clonotype is medium-sized by share. V gene TRBV6-1 combines with J gene TRBJ2-5; a possible D gene is TRBD2 (6 bases). This CDR3 region has 15 residues. The germline V gene has CDR1 MNHNS and CDR2 SASEGT. The V end was cut by 10 bases, the J end by 6 bases, with 24 bases between. The CDR3 is CATTLSGGNGKTQYF. CDR3 coding DNA: TGTGCCACCACCCTAAGTGGGGGGAATGGAAAGACCCAGTACTTC.